The source of this TCR beta chain is a study of T cell clonotyping in hematopoietic cell transplantation. Overall study results and limits: Few recipient clonotypes overlapped donors; over 95% were de novo at given depth. Broader posttransplant TCR repertoire diversity was predicted by graft donor and pretransplant recipient Inverse Simpson Index values.

This table comes from immunoSEQ multiplex PCR, and its TCRdb copy is limited to in-frame clones, with some not included. The sample has almost 5,500 clones, around 82% seen once; the top ten hold approximately 12%. This CDR3 comprises 16 residues. Germline CDR1 reads SGDLS; CDR2 reads YYNGEE. The V gene lost 0 bases and the J gene lost 1 base, with 11 bases spanning the gap. A note on this clone: The antigen is not known.

Here the sequenced sample was peripheral blood mononuclear cells, taken 30 days after allogeneic stem cell transplant. The receptor was isolated from a male patient in his sixties who had an allogeneic stem cell transplant from an unrelated donor, so the T cells may come from the graft donor. Some clones in this sample may be carry-over from other donors' samples. This chain uses TRBV9 with TRBJ1-3, with D possibly being TRBD1 (5 bases). CDR3 residues: CASSVGGEGSGNTIYF. The CDR3 nucleotides are TGTGCCAGCAGCGTAGGGGGGGAGGGTTCTGGAAACACCATATATTTT.